This TCR beta chain was captured by sequencing in a study of metastatic and nonmetastatic thyroid tumors. Study at large: Repertoire comparisons spanned blood and tumor or nodule tissue from malignant and benign thyroid patients. Notes on the study in general: It was reported that TCR beta diversity was significantly higher in malignant thyroid tumors than benign nodules, in blood and tumor.

As originally analysed: For papillary thyroid cancer, a distant-metastasis classifier was constructed from CDR3 differences observed across clinicopathological groups. TCRdb ran MiXCR on the PCR reads. The authors' filters were not applied to this entry. The sample lists 20,000 to 25,000 clones; roughly 21% were seen once. Each patient went into thyroid surgery without having received any treatment. Trimming removed 5 bases at V and 2 bases at J, with 23 bases between. The CDR3 spans 17 residues. Germline V gene lookup returns CDR1 SGHDT and CDR2 YYEEEE. With respect to this clone: Its specificity is not known.

The chain joins TRBV5-6 to TRBJ2-7, with D unresolved. This TCR derives from a female donor with papillary thyroid cancer or a benign thyroid nodule (not recorded which). Some clones in this sample may be carry-over from other donors' samples. Sequencing was done on a sample of blood. CDR3 DNA: TGTGCCAGCAGGCCCACGGTTGTGGGTTTCCTCCCCTACGAGCAGTACTTC. Amino acid sequence: CASRPTVVGFLPYEQYF.